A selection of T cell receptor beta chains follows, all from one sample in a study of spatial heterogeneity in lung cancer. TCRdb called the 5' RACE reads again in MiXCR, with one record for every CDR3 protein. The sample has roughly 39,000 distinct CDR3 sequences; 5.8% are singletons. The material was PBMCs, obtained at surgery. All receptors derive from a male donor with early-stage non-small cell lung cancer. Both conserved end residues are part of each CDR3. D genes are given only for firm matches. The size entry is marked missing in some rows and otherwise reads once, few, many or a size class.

cdr3_aa: CASRTGTDYNYEQYF
cdr3_nt: TGTGCCAGCAGAACCGGGACGGATTATAATTACGAGCAGTACTTC
clone_size: many
j_call: TRBJ2-7
v_call: TRBV6-5
d_call: NA

cdr3_aa: CASSPTLAYTGELFF
cdr3_nt: TGTGCCAGCAGCCCTACGCTAGCCTACACCGGGGAGCTGTTTTTT
clone_size: NA
j_call: TRBJ2-2
v_call: TRBV12-3/TRBV12-4
d_call: NA

cdr3_aa: CASSGDYLSNQPQHF
cdr3_nt: TGCGCCAGCAGCGGAGACTACCTTAGCAATCAGCCCCAGCATTTT
clone_size: many
j_call: TRBJ1-5
v_call: TRBV4-3
d_call: NA

cdr3_aa: CASRSPLEQYF
cdr3_nt: TGTGCCAGCAGAAGCCCCTTGGAGCAGTACTTC
clone_size: NA
j_call: TRBJ2-7
v_call: TRBV6-5
d_call: NA

cdr3_aa: CASSYSGTGVSKQYF
cdr3_nt: TGTGCCAGCAGTTACTCCGGGACAGGGGTTTCCAAGCAGTACTTC
clone_size: NA
j_call: TRBJ2-7
v_call: TRBV6-5
d_call: TRBD1

cdr3_aa: CAISGVEEQFF
cdr3_nt: TGTGCCATCAGTGGAGTGGAGGAGCAGTTCTTC
clone_size: many
j_call: TRBJ2-1
v_call: TRBV10-3
d_call: NA

cdr3_aa: CASFDRHSGNTIYF
cdr3_nt: TGTGCCAGCTTCGACAGACACTCTGGAAACACCATATATTTT
clone_size: many
j_call: TRBJ1-3
v_call: TRBV28
d_call: NA

cdr3_aa: CAYNRGGTDTQYF
cdr3_nt: TGTGCCTACAACCGGGGGGGCACAGATACGCAGTATTTT
clone_size: many
j_call: TRBJ2-3
v_call: TRBV30
d_call: TRBD2

cdr3_aa: CSVEGRGVADTQYF
cdr3_nt: TGCAGCGTTGAGGGGCGGGGGGTAGCCGATACGCAGTATTTT
clone_size: NA
j_call: TRBJ2-3
v_call: TRBV29-1
d_call: TRBD2

cdr3_aa: CASSFSSGTANQPQHF
cdr3_nt: TGTGCCAGCAGTTTCTCGTCCGGGACAGCTAATCAGCCCCAGCATTTT
clone_size: many
j_call: TRBJ1-5
v_call: TRBV28
d_call: TRBD1

cdr3_aa: CASIIRDLTTEAFF
cdr3_nt: TGTGCCAGCATCATTAGGGATCTGACGACTGAAGCTTTCTTT
clone_size: many
j_call: TRBJ1-1
v_call: TRBV28
d_call: NA

cdr3_aa: CASSQDRSGANTGELFF
cdr3_nt: TGTGCCAGCAGCCAAGATCGTAGCGGGGCGAACACCGGGGAGCTGTTTTTT
clone_size: few
j_call: TRBJ2-2
v_call: TRBV3-1
d_call: TRBD2

cdr3_aa: CASSSGQLNTEAFF
cdr3_nt: TGTGCCAGCAGCTCTGGACAATTGAACACTGAAGCTTTCTTT
clone_size: NA
j_call: TRBJ1-1
v_call: TRBV5-4
d_call: NA

cdr3_aa: CSARWPGYYNEQFF
cdr3_nt: TGCAGTGCTAGATGGCCCGGTTACTACAATGAGCAGTTCTTC
clone_size: many
j_call: TRBJ2-1
v_call: TRBV20-1
d_call: NA

cdr3_aa: CSARGYRGTSRTDTQYF
cdr3_nt: TGCAGTGCTAGAGGGTATCGGGGGACTTCCCGCACAGATACGCAGTATTTT
clone_size: many
j_call: TRBJ2-3
v_call: TRBV20-1
d_call: NA

cdr3_aa: CASSRAGSTDTQYF
cdr3_nt: TGTGCCAGCTCACGGGCAGGGAGCACAGATACGCAGTATTTT
clone_size: few
j_call: TRBJ2-3
v_call: TRBV18
d_call: NA

cdr3_aa: CASSLENSPLHF
cdr3_nt: TGCGCCAGCAGCTTGGAAAATTCACCCCTCCACTTT
clone_size: NA
j_call: TRBJ1-6
v_call: TRBV5-1
d_call: NA

cdr3_aa: CASTKAGADYNEQFF
cdr3_nt: TGTGCCAGCACAAAAGCGGGGGCTGACTACAATGAGCAGTTCTTC
clone_size: NA
j_call: TRBJ2-1
v_call: TRBV5-4
d_call: TRBD2

cdr3_aa: CASSLELLRRGRSSYNEQFF
cdr3_nt: TGCGCCAGCAGCTTGGAATTACTACGACGTGGGCGCAGCTCCTACAATGAGCAGTTCTTC
clone_size: few
j_call: TRBJ2-1
v_call: TRBV5-1
d_call: NA

cdr3_aa: CASSSARTVTAGANVLTF
cdr3_nt: TGTGCCAGCAGCTCCGCCCGTACGGTCACCGCTGGGGCCAACGTCCTGACTTTC
clone_size: NA
j_call: TRBJ2-6
v_call: TRBV11-2
d_call: NA

cdr3_aa: CASSSSGGPYNEQFF
cdr3_nt: TGTGCCAGCAGCTCTAGCGGGGGGCCCTACAATGAGCAGTTCTTC
clone_size: NA
j_call: TRBJ2-1
v_call: TRBV7-8
d_call: TRBD2

cdr3_aa: CASSLKGGGGSNQPQHF
cdr3_nt: TGTGCCAGCAGTCTAAAAGGGGGGGGTGGAAGCAATCAGCCCCAGCATTTT
clone_size: many
j_call: TRBJ1-5
v_call: TRBV12-3/TRBV12-4
d_call: NA

cdr3_aa: CSVGGGLSGSYNEQFF
cdr3_nt: TGCAGCGTTGGTGGGGGGCTATCCGGCTCCTACAATGAGCAGTTCTTC
clone_size: few
j_call: TRBJ2-1
v_call: TRBV29-1
d_call: NA

cdr3_aa: CASSLWVVAGANVLTF
cdr3_nt: TGTGCCAGCAGCTTGTGGGTTGTTGCTGGGGCCAACGTCCTGACTTTC
clone_size: NA
j_call: TRBJ2-6
v_call: TRBV5-4
d_call: NA

cdr3_aa: CSARARTGLYEQYF
cdr3_nt: TGCAGTGCTAGAGCCCGGACAGGGCTCTACGAGCAGTACTTC
clone_size: many
j_call: TRBJ2-7
v_call: TRBV20-1
d_call: TRBD1